The source of this T cell receptor (beta chain) is a study of response to subunit inactivated influenza vaccine. This clonotype was recorded a few times. This CDR3 is built from 18 residues. CDR1 is SGHRS, CDR2 YFSETQ, per germline. V lost 5 bases and J lost 1; bases outside the gene matches: 15. TCRdb independently ran MiXCR on the RT-PCR reads; one entry per CDR3 protein. The sample consists of around 520,000 distinct CDR3 sequences, roughly 27% of them appearing once. Sequenced here: CD4+ T cells sorted from PBMCs, sampled about 5 days after vaccination. This receptor was obtained from a man aged 45 to 65 who received an inactivated influenza vaccine. V and J are TRBV5-1 and TRBJ2-3; TRBD2 aligns across 8 bases. CDR3 nucleotides: TGCGCCAGCAGAGCTGAGGACGGGGGGGTTGCAGGCACAGATACGCAGTATTTT. Its protein is CASRAEDGGVAGTDTQYF.